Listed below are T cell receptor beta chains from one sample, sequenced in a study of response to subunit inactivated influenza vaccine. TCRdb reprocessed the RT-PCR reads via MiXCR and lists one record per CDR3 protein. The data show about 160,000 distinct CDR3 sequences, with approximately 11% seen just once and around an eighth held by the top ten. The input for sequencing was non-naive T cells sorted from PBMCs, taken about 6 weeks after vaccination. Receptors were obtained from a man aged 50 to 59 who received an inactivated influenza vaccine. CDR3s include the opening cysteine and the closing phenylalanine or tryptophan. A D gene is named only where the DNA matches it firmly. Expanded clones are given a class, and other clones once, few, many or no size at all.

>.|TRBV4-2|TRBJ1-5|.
TGTGCCAGCAGCCAAGTTGAGGGATCTACCCAGCCCCAGCATTTT
CASSQVEGSTQPQHF
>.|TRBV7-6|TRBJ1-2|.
TGTGCCAGCAGCTTGGGACGGACCACCTATGGCTACACCTTC
CASSLGRTTYGYTF
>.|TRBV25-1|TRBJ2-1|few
TGTGCCAGCAGTGAATTGCGGGGATCCGACAATGAGCAGTTCTTC
CASSELRGSDNEQFF
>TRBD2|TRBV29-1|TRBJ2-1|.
TGCAGCGTTGTTGGGCTAGCGGGCCACCTGCCGTACAATGAGCAGTTCTTC
CSVVGLAGHLPYNEQFF
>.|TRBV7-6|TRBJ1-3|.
TGTGCCAGCAGCCCTCCGGGACCCTCTGGAAACACCATATATTTT
CASSPPGPSGNTIYF
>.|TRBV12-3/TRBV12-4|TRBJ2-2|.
TGTGCCAGCACCCCACTAGGGGCGTGGGGGAACACCGGGGAGCTGTTTTTT
CASTPLGAWGNTGELFF
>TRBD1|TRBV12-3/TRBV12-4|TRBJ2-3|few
TGTGCCAGCAGTTTGGAGGGGGCGACAGGGGGGACAGATACGCAGTATTTT
CASSLEGATGGTDTQYF
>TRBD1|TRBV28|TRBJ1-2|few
TGTGCCAGCAGTTTATCACAGGGGGGTCGTTATGGCTACACCTTC
CASSLSQGGRYGYTF
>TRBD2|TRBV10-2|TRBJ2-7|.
TGCGCCAGCAGTGCAGCGGGAGCCTTGGGTTACGAGCAGTACTTC
CASSAAGALGYEQYF
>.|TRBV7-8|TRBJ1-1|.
TGTGCCAGCAGCTTAGGGGGCTGGGGCACTGAAGCTTTCTTT
CASSLGGWGTEAFF
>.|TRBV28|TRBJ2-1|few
TGTGCCAGCAGTTTAACGCGGGTTCGTCTCAATGAGCAGTTCTTC
CASSLTRVRLNEQFF
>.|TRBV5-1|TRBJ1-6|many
TGCGCCAGCAGCCTCGGGTCCCTAGGAACACCCCTCCACTTT
CASSLGSLGTPLHF
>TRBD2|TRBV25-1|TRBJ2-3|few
TGTGCCTCTCGATCGACTAGCGGGAACTCAGATACGCAGTATTTT
CASRSTSGNSDTQYF
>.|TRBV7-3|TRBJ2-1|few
TGTGCCAGCAGCTCCGGACAGTACAATGAGCAGTTCTTC
CASSSGQYNEQFF
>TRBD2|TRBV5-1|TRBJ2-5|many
TGCGCCAGCAGCAAGAGCCCGGGACTAGTGATTGAGACCCAGTACTTC
CASSKSPGLVIETQYF
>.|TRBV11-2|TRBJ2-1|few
TGTGCCAGCAGCTTAGAAGATTTCTCCTACAATGAGCAGTTCTTC
CASSLEDFSYNEQFF
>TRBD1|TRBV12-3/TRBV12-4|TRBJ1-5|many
TGTGCCAGCAGGAATACAGGGGGATGGAATCAGCCCCAGCATTTT
CASRNTGGWNQPQHF
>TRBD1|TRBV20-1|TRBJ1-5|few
TGCAGTGTTCCGGGACAGGGGGTGCCTAGCAATCAGCCCCAGCATTTT
CSVPGQGVPSNQPQHF
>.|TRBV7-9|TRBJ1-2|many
TGTGCCAGCAGCTTAGCAACAGGGAAGGGGAGGTATGGCTACACCTTC
CASSLATGKGRYGYTF
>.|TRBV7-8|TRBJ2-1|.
TGTGCCAGCAGCTTAAGGGGGGCTTACAATGAGCAGTTCTTC
CASSLRGAYNEQFF
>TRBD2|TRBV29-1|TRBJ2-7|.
TGCAGCGTAACCGGGCTAGCGGGAGCCCAAATTTACGAGCAGTACTTC
CSVTGLAGAQIYEQYF
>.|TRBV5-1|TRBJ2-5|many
TGCGCCAGCAGCTTGGATCGCAGGGGTGAGACCCAGTACTTC
CASSLDRRGETQYF
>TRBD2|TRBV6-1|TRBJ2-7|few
TGTGCCAGCAGTGAAGCGCTTATCCTAGCGGGAGTTAGAAAACCCCGCGAGCAGTACTTC
CASSEALILAGVRKPREQYF
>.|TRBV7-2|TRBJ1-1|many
TGTGCCAGCAGCTTCCACAACACTGAAGCTTTCTTT
CASSFHNTEAFF
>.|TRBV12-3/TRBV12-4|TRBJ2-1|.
TGTGCCAGCAGTTTATCTGGAGGGAAGGGGTATGAGCAGTTCTTC
CASSLSGGKGYEQFF
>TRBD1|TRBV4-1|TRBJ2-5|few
TGCGCCAGCAGCCAAGTATTCTCAGGGACAGGTTGGGTTGTGGAGACCCAGTACTTC
CASSQVFSGTGWVVETQYF
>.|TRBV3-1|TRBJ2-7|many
TGTGCCAGCAGCCAAGAGCTAGGGGCCGCTTACGAGCAGTACTTC
CASSQELGAAYEQYF
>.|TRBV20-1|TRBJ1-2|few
TGCAGTGCTAGCCCCCGGTCGGCCTATGGCTACACCTTC
CSASPRSAYGYTF
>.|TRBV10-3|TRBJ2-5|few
TGTGCCATCAGTGGGTCTGGAACCCAAGAGACCCAGTACTTC
CAISGSGTQETQYF
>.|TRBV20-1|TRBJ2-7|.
TGCAGTGCTAGGAGGCCATTCGGAGGACCCGCGAGCGAGCAGTACTTC
CSARRPFGGPASEQYF
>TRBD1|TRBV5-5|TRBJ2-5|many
TGTGCCAGCTCACGGACAGGGCAAGAGACCCAGTACTTC
CASSRTGQETQYF
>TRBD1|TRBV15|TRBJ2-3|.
TGTGCCACCAGCAGGGACAGGGCAGGCACAGATACGCAGTATTTT
CATSRDRAGTDTQYF
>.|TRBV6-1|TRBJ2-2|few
TGTGCCAGCAGGGAACAGGAATTTAACGGGGAGCTGTTTTTT
CASREQEFNGELFF
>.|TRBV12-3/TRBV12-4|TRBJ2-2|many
TGTGCCAGCAGTCCGGCGCGGGGAGAGAACACCGGGGAGCTGTTTTTT
CASSPARGENTGELFF
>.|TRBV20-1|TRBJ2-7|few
TGCAGTGCTATGTCCGGGACTTCCTCGGAGGAGCAGTACTTC
CSAMSGTSSEEQYF
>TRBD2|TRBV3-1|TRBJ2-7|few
TGTGCCAGCAGCCACAAGGTTCCCCCTTCTAGCGGGATTCCCTACGAGCAGTACTTC
CASSHKVPPSSGIPYEQYF
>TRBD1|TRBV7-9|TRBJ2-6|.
TGTGCCACCAGACAGGGCCTAAGCTCTGGGGCCAACGTCCTGACTTTC
CATRQGLSSGANVLTF
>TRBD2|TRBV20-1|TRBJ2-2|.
TGCAGTGCTCGGACTAGCGGGAGGCCCGGGGAGCTGTTTTTT
CSARTSGRPGELFF
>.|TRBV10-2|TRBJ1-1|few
TGCGCCGGCGGGGATAGAAGGGACACTGAAGCTTTCTTT
CAGGDRRDTEAFF
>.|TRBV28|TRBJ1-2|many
TGTGCCAGCAGTTTATTGGGTCACTATGGCTACACCTTC
CASSLLGHYGYTF
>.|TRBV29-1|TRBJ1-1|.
TGCAGCGTTGCGGGGCACATGAACACTGAAGCTTTCTTT
CSVAGHMNTEAFF
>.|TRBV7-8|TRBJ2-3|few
TGTGCCAGCAGCCGAGCTGCTAGCAGGTACACAGATACGCAGTATTTT
CASSRAASRYTDTQYF
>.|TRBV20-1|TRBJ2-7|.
TGCAGTGTGGGCTACACCTACGAGCAGTACTTC
CSVGYTYEQYF
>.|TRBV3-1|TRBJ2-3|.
TGTGCCTGCAGCCAAAGGGTACGTTGGACAGATACGCAGTATTTT
CACSQRVRWTDTQYF
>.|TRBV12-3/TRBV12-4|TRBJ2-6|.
TGTGCCCTCAGTTTGAGAGGACCATCGTCCTCTGGGGCCAACGTCCTGACTTTC
CALSLRGPSSSGANVLTF
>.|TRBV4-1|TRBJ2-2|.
TGCGCCAGCAGCCAAGATTCAGGAGATGAGGAGCTGTTTTTT
CASSQDSGDEELFF
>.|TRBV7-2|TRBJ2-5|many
TGTGCCAGCAGAGGGTTCGGACAAGAGACCCAGTACTTC
CASRGFGQETQYF
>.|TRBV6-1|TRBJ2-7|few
TGTGCCAGCAGGAGGACCCTTGCCCCCTACGAGCAGTACTTC
CASRRTLAPYEQYF
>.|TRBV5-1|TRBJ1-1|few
TGCGCCAGCAGCTTGGGACAGAGCGACACTGAAGCTTTCTTT
CASSLGQSDTEAFF
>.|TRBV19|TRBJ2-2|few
TGTGCCAGTAAAAGGACAGCGGAGAACACCGGGGAGCTGTTTTTT
CASKRTAENTGELFF
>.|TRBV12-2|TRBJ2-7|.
TGTGCAAGTCGCTTAGCGCTAAAAGGGGCATCCTACGAGCAGTACTTC
CASRLALKGASYEQYF
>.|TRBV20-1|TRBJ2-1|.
TGCAGTGCTAGAGCGGGGCTGACGGACCTGATCGGCGATGAGCAGTTCTTC
CSARAGLTDLIGDEQFF